The sample holds a few counts of the clone carrying this T cell receptor (beta chain). The antigen is not known. Library preparation (for TCRbeta) was performed with unique molecular identifiers. Using its own MiXCR run on the PCR reads, TCRdb lists one record per CDR3 protein. The sample carries around 450,000 distinct CDR3 sequences, about 17% recorded once. These data belong to a study of T-cell reconstitution after alpha-beta-depleted transplantation in children. Whole-study results and caveats: Counts and diversity of T cells one year after transplant came mostly from newly produced T cells. Several hundred graft clones that had expanded were reportedly the source of alpha-beta T cells about two months after transplant. The study traced high day-60 TCRbeta diversity in some patients to surviving recipient T cells and thymic progenitors.

Trimming removed 4 bases at V and 4 bases at J, with 16 bases between. Per the germline V gene, CDR1 is ENHRY and CDR2 is SYGVKD. The CDR3 totals 15 residues. The sequence was collected from a boy in the first two years of life who had a stem cell transplant for Wiskott-Aldrich syndrome, so the T cells may come from the graft donor. The chain combines TRBV10-3 with TRBJ1-1; no reliable D call. Material: PBMCs, mostly from graft donor cells, obtained 360 days after TCRalphabeta/CD19-depleted stem cell transplant. The CDR3 reads CAISAGRVGGTEAFF. The CDR3 region has the DNA TGTGCCATCAGTGCCGGTAGGGTGGGTGGCACTGAAGCTTTCTTT.